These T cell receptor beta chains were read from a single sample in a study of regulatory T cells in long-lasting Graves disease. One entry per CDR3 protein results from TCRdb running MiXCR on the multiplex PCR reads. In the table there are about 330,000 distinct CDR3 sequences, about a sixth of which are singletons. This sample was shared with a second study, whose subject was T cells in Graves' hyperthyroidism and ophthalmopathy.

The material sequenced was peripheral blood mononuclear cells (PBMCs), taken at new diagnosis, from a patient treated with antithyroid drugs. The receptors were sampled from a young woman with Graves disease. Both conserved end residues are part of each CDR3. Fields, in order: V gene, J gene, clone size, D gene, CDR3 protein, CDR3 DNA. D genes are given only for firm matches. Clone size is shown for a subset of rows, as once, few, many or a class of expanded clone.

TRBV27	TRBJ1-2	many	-	CASKGLKEGGLGYTF	TGTGCCAGCAAAGGGTTAAAGGAGGGGGGGCTCGGCTACACCTTC
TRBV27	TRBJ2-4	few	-	CASSLTGYLAKNIQYF	TGTGCCAGCAGCCTCACAGGGTACCTAGCCAAAAACATTCAGTACTTC
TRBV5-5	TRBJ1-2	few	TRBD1	CASSLGDRGPNYGYTF	TGTGCCAGCAGCTTGGGGGACAGGGGACCAAACTATGGCTACACCTTC
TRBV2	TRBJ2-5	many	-	CASTRAQEQETQYF	TGTGCCAGCACTCGAGCACAGGAACAAGAGACCCAGTACTTC
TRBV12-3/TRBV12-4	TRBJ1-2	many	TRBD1	CASSWDRTYGYTF	TGTGCCAGCAGTTGGGACAGGACCTATGGCTACACCTTC
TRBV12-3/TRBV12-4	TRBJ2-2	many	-	CASRPGPHYTGELFF	TGTGCCAGCAGGCCCGGACCTCACTACACCGGGGAGCTGTTTTTT
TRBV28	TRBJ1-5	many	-	CASSLQDQPQHF	TGTGCCAGCAGTTTACAGGATCAGCCCCAGCATTTT
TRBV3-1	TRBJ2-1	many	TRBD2	CASSSTSGRGYNEQFF	TGTGCCAGCAGCTCTACTAGCGGGAGGGGGTACAATGAGCAGTTCTTC
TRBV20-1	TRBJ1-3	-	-	CSATPWNSGNTIYF	TGCAGTGCTACCCCCTGGAACTCTGGAAACACCATATATTTT
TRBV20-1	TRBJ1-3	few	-	CSAPWALSGNTIYF	TGCAGTGCTCCTTGGGCGCTCTCTGGAAACACCATATATTTT
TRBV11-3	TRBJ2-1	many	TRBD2	CASKSGENNEQFF	TGTGCCAGCAAGAGCGGGGAGAACAATGAGCAGTTCTTC
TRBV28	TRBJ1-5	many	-	CASRSLQGPQNQPQHF	TGTGCCAGCAGATCCCTACAGGGACCACAGAATCAGCCCCAGCATTTT
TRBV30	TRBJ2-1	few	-	CAWSYRTGYNEQFF	TGTGCCTGGAGTTACCGGACCGGATACAATGAGCAGTTCTTC
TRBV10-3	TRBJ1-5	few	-	CAISGGDGNQPQHF	TGTGCCATCAGTGGGGGGGATGGCAATCAGCCCCAGCATTTT
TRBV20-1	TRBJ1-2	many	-	CSAREVEPNYGYTF	TGCAGTGCTAGAGAGGTAGAGCCTAACTATGGCTACACCTTC
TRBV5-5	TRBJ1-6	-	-	CASSFDSNSPLHF	TGTGCCAGCAGCTTTGACAGTAATTCACCCCTCCACTTT
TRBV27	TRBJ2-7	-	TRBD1	CASSLLGQGRHEQYF	TGTGCCAGCAGCTTATTGGGACAGGGGCGCCACGAGCAGTACTTC
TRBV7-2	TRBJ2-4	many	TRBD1	CASSLALWTGHNLAKNIQYF	TGTGCCAGCAGCTTAGCGCTTTGGACAGGTCACAATTTAGCCAAAAACATTCAGTACTTC
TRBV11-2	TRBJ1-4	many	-	CASSPIMATNEKLFF	TGTGCCAGCAGCCCAATAATGGCAACTAATGAAAAACTGTTTTTT
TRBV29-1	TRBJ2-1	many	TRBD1	CSVEPDRSNEQFF	TGCAGCGTTGAACCGGACAGGAGTAATGAGCAGTTCTTC
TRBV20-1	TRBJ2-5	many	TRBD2	CSARPLWGLSNSGTQETQYF	TGCAGTGCTAGACCCTTGTGGGGACTTAGTAATAGCGGGACCCAAGAGACCCAGTACTTC
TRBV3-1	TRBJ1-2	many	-	CASSQGGTSVGYGYTF	TGTGCCAGCAGCCAAGGGGGTACCTCAGTGGGCTATGGCTACACCTTC
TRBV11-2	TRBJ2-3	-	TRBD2	CASSTGYSGGTDTQYF	TGTGCCAGCAGCACGGGCTACAGCGGGGGCACAGATACGCAGTATTTT
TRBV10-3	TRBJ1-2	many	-	CAISEGGRAPQGYTF	TGTGCCATCAGTGAAGGAGGCAGGGCTCCGCAGGGCTACACCTTC
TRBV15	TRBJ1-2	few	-	CATSRDTGYGYTF	TGTGCCACCAGCAGAGATACAGGCTATGGCTACACCTTC
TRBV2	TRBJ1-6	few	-	CASGGGTYNSPLHF	TGTGCCAGCGGGGGGGGAACCTATAATTCACCCCTCCACTTT
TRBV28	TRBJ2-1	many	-	CASSRDLNEQFF	TGTGCCAGCAGTCGGGACCTCAATGAGCAGTTCTTC
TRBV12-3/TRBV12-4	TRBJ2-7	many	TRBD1	CASSPPRTGSGIYEQYF	TGTGCCAGCAGTCCTCCCCGGACAGGGTCTGGGATCTACGAGCAGTACTTC
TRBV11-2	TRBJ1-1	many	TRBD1	CASSPQVGTGGSEAFF	TGTGCCAGCAGCCCTCAAGTAGGGACAGGGGGCTCTGAAGCTTTCTTT
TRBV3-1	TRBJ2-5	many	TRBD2	CASSRYQAGGYLETQYF	TGTGCCAGCAGCCGATATCAGGCCGGGGGGTATCTCGAGACCCAGTACTTC
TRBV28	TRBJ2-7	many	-	CASSLSTRRSSYEQYF	TGTGCCAGCAGTTTATCCACTCGGAGGAGCTCCTACGAGCAGTACTTC
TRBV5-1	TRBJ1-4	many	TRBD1	CASSLDRGQNEKLFF	TGCGCCAGCAGCTTGGACAGGGGACAGAATGAAAAACTGTTTTTT
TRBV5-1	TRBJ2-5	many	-	CASSLVRGETQYF	TGCGCCAGCAGCTTGGTTAGGGGGGAGACCCAGTACTTC
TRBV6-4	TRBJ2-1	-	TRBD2	CASRAGTSPYNEQFF	TGTGCCAGCAGAGCCGGGACTAGCCCGTACAATGAGCAGTTCTTC
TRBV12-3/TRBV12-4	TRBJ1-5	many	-	CASSLAGEAQPQHF	TGTGCCAGCAGTTTAGCGGGGGAGGCTCAGCCCCAGCATTTT
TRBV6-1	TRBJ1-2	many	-	CASSLKGSGYTF	TGTGCCAGCAGCCTAAAGGGTTCTGGCTACACCTTC
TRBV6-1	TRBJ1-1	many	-	CASRIDRNTEAFF	TGTGCCAGCAGGATAGACAGGAACACTGAAGCTTTCTTT
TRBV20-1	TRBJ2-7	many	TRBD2	CSASLRLAGGNEQYF	TGCAGTGCTAGTCTTCGACTAGCGGGAGGGAACGAGCAGTACTTC
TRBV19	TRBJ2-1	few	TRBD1	CASSTSGQVRNEQFF	TGTGCCAGTAGTACTTCGGGACAGGTCCGCAATGAGCAGTTCTTC
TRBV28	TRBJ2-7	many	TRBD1	CASSSGTVLSYEQYF	TGTGCCAGCAGTTCCGGGACAGTCCTATCCTACGAGCAGTACTTC
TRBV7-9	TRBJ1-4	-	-	CASSSTGTTNEKLFF	TGTGCCAGCAGCAGCACAGGGACAACTAATGAAAAACTGTTTTTT
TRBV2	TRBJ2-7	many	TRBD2	CASNTPGRVPYEQYF	TGTGCCAGCAACACCCCCGGGAGGGTCCCCTACGAGCAGTACTTC
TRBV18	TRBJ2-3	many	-	CASSPIWGDTQYF	TGTGCCAGCTCACCAATTTGGGGGGATACGCAGTATTTT
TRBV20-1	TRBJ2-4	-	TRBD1	CSAARQGAKGKNIQYF	TGCAGTGCTGCGCGACAGGGGGCGAAGGGCAAAAACATTCAGTACTTC
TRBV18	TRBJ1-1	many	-	CASSPAGPNTEAFF	TGTGCCAGCTCACCGGCAGGACCTAACACTGAAGCTTTCTTT
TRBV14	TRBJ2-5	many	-	CASSPGLRQGETQYF	TGTGCCAGCAGCCCCGGACTAAGGCAGGGAGAGACCCAGTACTTC